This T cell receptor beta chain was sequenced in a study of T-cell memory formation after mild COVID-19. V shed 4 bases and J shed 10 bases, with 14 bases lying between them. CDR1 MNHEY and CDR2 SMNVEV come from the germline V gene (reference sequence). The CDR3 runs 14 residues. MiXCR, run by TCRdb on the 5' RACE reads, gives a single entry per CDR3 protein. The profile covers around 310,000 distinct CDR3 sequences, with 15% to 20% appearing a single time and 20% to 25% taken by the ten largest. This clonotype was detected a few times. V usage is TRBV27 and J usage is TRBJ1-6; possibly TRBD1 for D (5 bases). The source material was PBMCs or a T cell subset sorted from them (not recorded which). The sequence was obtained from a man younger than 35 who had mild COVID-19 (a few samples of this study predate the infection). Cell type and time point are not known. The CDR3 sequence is CASSSGGLGSPLHF. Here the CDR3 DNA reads TGTGCCAGCAGTTCTGGGGGATTAGGATCACCCCTCCACTTT.